The 19 T cell receptor beta chains reported below all come from one sample, sequenced in a study of immune evolution from preneoplasia to lung adenocarcinoma. Measured with immunoSEQ multiplex PCR; TCRdb has only the in-frame clones, and not every one. The table shows more than 8,000 clones, with about 80% occurring only once. The specimen was FFPE minimally invasive lung adenocarcinoma tissue. These receptors all come from a person between 65 and 79 years old with lung adenocarcinoma. Some clones in this sample may be carry-over from other donors' samples.

In its sample, this clone was seen a few times. The chain links TRBV30 to TRBJ1-1, with a tentative D call TRBD1 (6 bases). The V end lost 0 bases, the J end lost 4 bases, and 12 bases lay between the germline ends. The CDR3 loop spans 14 amino acids. Germline-derived CDR1 and CDR2 are GTSNPN and SVGIG (reference sequence). CDR3 DNA: TGTGCCTGGAGTGTATTGGTGGGGGCCACTGAAGCTTTCTTT. It yields the protein CAWSVLVGATEAFF.

The V and J genes are TRBV29-1 and TRBJ2-4; TRBD2 matches at 7 bases. Germline loops: CDR1 SQVTM, CDR2 ANQGSEA. CDR3 length equals 12 residues. The trim removed 8 bases at V and 3 bases at J, leaving 4 bases unmatched. The chain's CDR3 is CSPGGGKNIQYF. The CDR3, as DNA: TGCAGCCCTGGGGGGGGCAAAAACATTCAGTACTTC.

The gene calls are TRBV15 and TRBJ2-1, with 14 positions matching TRBD2. The V gene's germline CDR1 is LNHNV and CDR2 YYDKDF (reference sequence). V shed 3 bases and J 3 bases; nucleotides not matched to a gene: 1. This CDR3 has 16 amino acids. CDR3 nucleotide sequence: TGTGCCACCAGCAGGGGACTAGCGGGGGTCTACAATGAGCAGTTCTTC. This translates into CATSRGLAGVYNEQFF.

The chain joins TRBV10-3 to TRBJ1-2; 11 positions match TRBD1. The germline CDR1 and CDR2 sequences are ENHRY and SYGVKD. V gave up 6 bases and J gave up 6 bases; unmatched junction bases: 9. This CDR3 is built from 15 residues. For the CDR3, the DNA is TGTGCCATCAGAGCACCGGGACAGGGGGTCGATGGCTACACCTTC. It translates to CAIRAPGQGVDGYTF.

The chain combines TRBV28 with TRBJ2-3; D may be TRBD2 (5 bases). The CDR3 is made up of 14 amino acids. The germline V gene has CDR1 MDHEN and CDR2 SYDVKM. The V and J ends lost 9 bases and 0 bases respectively, with 13 bases between them. The CDR3 bases are TGTGCCAGTCTTGCGGGCTTTAGCACAGATACGCAGTATTTT. Translated, it gives CASLAGFSTDTQYF.

This chain uses TRBV30 with TRBJ1-2; TRBD1 aligns across 7 bases. Germline lookup yields CDR1 GTSNPN and CDR2 SVGIG (reference sequence). There are 12 residues in the CDR3. With 5 bases clipped from V and 3 bases from J, the junction kept 3 bases outside the gene matches. The CDR3 DNA sequence: TGTGCCTGGGTTGACAGGGACTATGGCTACACCTTC. This codes for CAWVDRDYGYTF. Complete variable domain (other parts from reference TRBV30 and TRBJ1-2): SQTIHQWPATLVQPVGSPLSLECTVEGTSNPNLYWYRQAAGRGLQLLFYSVGIGQISSEVPQNLSASRPQDRQFILSSKKLLLSDSGFYLCAWVDRDYGYTFGSGTRLTVV.

The rearrangement joins TRBV19 to TRBJ1-4; D gene unclear. Germline values: CDR1 LNHDA, CDR2 SQIVND (reference sequence). Trimming took off 5 bases at V and 6 bases at J, with 16 bases between the two ends. There are 15 residues in the CDR3. The CDR3 DNA reads as TGTGCCAGTAGTGTCTCTGGGCTATCGGATGAAAAACTGTTTTTT. Translated: CASSVSGLSDEKLFF.

The rearrangement joins TRBV15 to TRBJ2-6; D is ambiguous. The CDR3 length is 16 residues. Trimming took off 1 base at V and 0 bases at J, with 7 bases between the two ends. Germline CDR1 and CDR2: LNHNV and YYDKDF (reference sequence). CDR3 residues: CATSRVEFSGANVLTF. DNA of the CDR3: TGTGCCACCAGCAGAGTAGAGTTCTCTGGGGCCAACGTCCTGACTTTC.

In its sample, this clone was seen once. J is TRBJ2-3 and V is TRBV6-1, with D possibly TRBD1 on 5 matching bases. V was cut by 7 bases and J by 4 bases, with 12 bases left in between. The CDR3 covers 13 residues. Germline V lookup: CDR1 MNHNS, CDR2 SASEGT. CDR3 protein: CASKGPSSDTQYF. The CDR3 DNA reads TGTGCCAGCAAGGGGCCCAGCTCAGATACGCAGTATTTT.

V usage is TRBV5-1 and J usage is TRBJ2-5, with 11 bases lining up with TRBD2. Unmatched junction bases numbered 4, after V lost 0 bases and J lost 3 bases. The CDR3 is made up of 16 amino acids. Germline CDR1 is SGHRS and CDR2 is YFSETQ. The CDR3 here is CASSLDLAGGKETQYF. The CDR3 bases are TGCGCCAGCAGCTTGGATCTAGCGGGGGGTAAAGAGACCCAGTACTTC.

CDR3: CSTWGRMNTEAFF. For the CDR3, the DNA is TGCAGCACCTGGGGACGGATGAACACTGAAGCTTTCTTT. V and J are TRBV29-1 and TRBJ1-1; possibly TRBD1 for D (5 bases). Germline V gene sequence: CDR1 SQVTM, CDR2 ANQGSEA. V was pared by 8 bases and J by 0 bases, with 13 bases between. This CDR3 is 13 amino acids long.

V usage is TRBV4-1 and J usage is TRBJ2-2; D gene unclear. The CDR3 has 12 residues. Looked up from germline, CDR1 is MGHRA and CDR2 is YSYEKL. The V and J ends lost 2 bases and 5 bases respectively, with 3 bases between them. CDR3 coding DNA: TGCGCCAGCAGCCAATCAACCGGGGAGCTGTTTTTT. Its translation: CASSQSTGELFF.

This clone was seen a single time. This chain links TRBV9 with TRBJ2-3; 11 positions match TRBD1. Looked up from germline, CDR1 is SGDLS and CDR2 is YYNGEE. The CDR3 length is 15 residues. V trimming: 4 bases; J trimming: 4 bases; junction bases outside the gene matches: 5. The CDR3 reads CASSPGDRGSDTQYF. CDR3 coding DNA: TGTGCCAGCAGCCCGGGGGACAGGGGGTCAGATACGCAGTATTTT. The full variable domain, rest sourced from reference TRBV9 and TRBJ2-3, is DSGVTQTPKHLITATGQRVTLRCSPRSGDLSVYWYQQSLDQGLQFLIQYYNGEERAKGNILERFSAQQFPDLHSELNLSSLELGDSALYFCASSPGDRGSDTQYFGPGTRLTVL.

The V call is TRBV5-6, the J call TRBJ2-7, with D perhaps given as TRBD1 or TRBD2 (5 bases each). Trimming stripped 1 base from V and 2 bases from J, with 13 bases between. CDR1 and CDR2 (germline): SGHDT, YYEEEE. The CDR3 contains 15 residues. The CDR3 DNA follows: TGTGCCAGCAGCTTGCTTGACTTGGGGGCCTACGAGCAGTACTTC. This translates into CASSLLDLGAYEQYF.

This chain links TRBV28 with TRBJ2-7; the D is unclear. Trimming cost V 5 bases and J 0 bases, with 5 bases left between them. The CDR3 is 12 residues long. Germline V CDR1 and CDR2: MDHEN, SYDVKM. CDR3: CASSVDSYEQYF. The DNA of the CDR3 is TGTGCCAGCAGTGTTGACTCCTACGAGCAGTACTTC.

This clone was observed a few times. The rearrangement uses TRBV6-1 and TRBJ1-2, with TRBD1 as a possible D gene (6 bases). The V and J ends lost 0 bases and 7 bases respectively, with 12 bases between them. The CDR3 runs 14 residues. CDR1 is MNHNS and CDR2 is SASEGT in the germline V gene. The CDR3 nucleotides are TGTGCCAGCAGTGAAGCTTCCGGGGGCGGTGGCTACACCTTC. Translated, it gives CASSEASGGGGYTF.

This clone showed up just once. The chain recombines TRBV6-1 with TRBJ2-1; 12 bases agree with TRBD2. J gave up 8 bases and V 7 bases, and 3 bases lay outside the gene matches. The CDR3 runs to 13 residues. Germline V gene data show CDR1 as MNHNS and CDR2 as SASEGT. The CDR3 spells CASKTSGRYEQFF. The CDR3 nucleotides are TGTGCCAGCAAGACTAGCGGGAGATATGAGCAGTTCTTC.

The chain employs TRBV18 and TRBJ1-4; TRBD1 matches at 10 bases. V was clipped by 3 bases and J by 7 bases; unmatched bases: 2. This CDR3 comprises 14 residues. Germline assignment: CDR1 KGHSH and CDR2 LQKENI. The CDR3 region has the DNA TGTGCCAGCTCACCGACAGGGGGCCGTGAAAAACTGTTTTTT. Translation gives CASSPTGGREKLFF.

This chain connects TRBV4-1 to TRBJ2-6; TRBD1 matches at 7 bases. The CDR3 runs to 19 residues. From germline, CDR1 is MGHRA and CDR2 YSYEKL. With 1 base clipped from V and 0 bases from J, the junction kept 9 bases outside the gene matches. For the CDR3, the DNA is TGCGCCAGCAGCCAAGCAAGTGACAGGGTGGGCTCTGGGGCCAACGTCCTGACTTTC. Translation gives CASSQASDRVGSGANVLTF.